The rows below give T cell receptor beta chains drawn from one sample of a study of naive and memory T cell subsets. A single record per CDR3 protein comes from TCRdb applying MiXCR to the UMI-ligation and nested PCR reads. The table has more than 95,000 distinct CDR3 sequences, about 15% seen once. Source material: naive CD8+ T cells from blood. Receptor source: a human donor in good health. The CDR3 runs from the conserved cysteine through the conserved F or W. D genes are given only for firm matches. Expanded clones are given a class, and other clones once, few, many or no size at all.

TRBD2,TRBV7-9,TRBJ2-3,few,CASSLAGLAVQYF,TGTGCCAGCAGCTTAGCAGGACTAGCTGTGCAGTATTTT
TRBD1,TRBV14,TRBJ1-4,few,CASSPGQGGYKLFF,TGTGCCAGCAGCCCCGGACAGGGAGGTTACAAACTGTTTTTT
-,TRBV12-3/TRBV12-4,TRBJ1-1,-,CASSSGLSSLNTEAFF,TGTGCCAGCAGTTCTGGTTTGAGCAGCTTGAACACTGAAGCTTTCTTT
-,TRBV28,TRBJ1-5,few,CASSLSAGNQPQHF,TGTGCCAGCAGTTTATCCGCAGGGAATCAGCCCCAGCATTTT
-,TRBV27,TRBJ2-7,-,CASSLSFTYEQYF,TGTGCCAGCAGTTTATCATTCACCTACGAGCAGTACTTC
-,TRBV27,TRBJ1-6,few,CASSIQGGRGSPLHF,TGTGCCAGCAGTATCCAGGGAGGTCGGGGTTCACCCCTCCACTTT
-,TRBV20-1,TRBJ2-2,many,CSASYDTTGELFF,TGCAGTGCTAGTTACGACACCACCGGGGAGCTGTTTTTT
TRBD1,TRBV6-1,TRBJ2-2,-,CASSKTGVGAGELFF,TGTGCCAGCAGCAAGACAGGGGTCGGGGCCGGGGAGCTGTTTTTT
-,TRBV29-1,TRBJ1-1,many,CSGSNTEAFF,TGCAGCGGGAGCAACACTGAAGCTTTCTTT
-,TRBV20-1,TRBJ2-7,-,CSAAPRDRYEQYF,TGCAGTGCTGCCCCTCGCGACAGGTACGAGCAGTACTTC
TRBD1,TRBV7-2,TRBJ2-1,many,CASSSGTGYNEQFF,TGTGCCAGCAGCTCTGGGACAGGTTACAATGAGCAGTTCTTC
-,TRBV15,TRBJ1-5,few,CATSINRAINQPQHF,TGTGCCACCAGCATTAACCGGGCCATCAATCAGCCCCAGCATTTT
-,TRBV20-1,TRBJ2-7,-,CSARAGSSYEQYF,TGCAGTGCTAGAGCGGGGAGCTCCTACGAGCAGTACTTC
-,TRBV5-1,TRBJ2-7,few,CASSSGGEQYF,TGCGCCAGCAGCTCCGGAGGGGAGCAGTACTTC
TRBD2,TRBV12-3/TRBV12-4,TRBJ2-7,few,CASSPGGGRAYEQYF,TGTGCCAGCAGTCCCGGGGGGGGCAGAGCCTACGAGCAGTACTTC
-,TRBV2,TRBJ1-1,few,CASRWSIQVRGTEAFF,TGTGCCAGCAGATGGAGCATACAGGTTAGGGGCACTGAAGCTTTCTTT
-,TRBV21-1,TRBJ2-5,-,CASSKGRGRGGETQYF,TGTGCCAGCAGCAAAGGGAGAGGGAGGGGAGGAGAGACCCAGTACTTC
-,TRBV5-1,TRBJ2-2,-,CASSLGTFNTGELFF,TGCGCCAGCAGCTTAGGGACTTTTAACACCGGGGAGCTGTTTTTT
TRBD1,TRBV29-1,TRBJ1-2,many,CSVGTGADYTF,TGCAGCGTTGGGACAGGCGCTGACTACACCTTC
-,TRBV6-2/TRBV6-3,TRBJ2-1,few,CASRGREQFF,TGTGCCAGCAGAGGGAGGGAGCAGTTCTTC
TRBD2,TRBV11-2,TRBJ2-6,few,CASSPGLAGGLSGANVLTF,TGTGCCAGCAGCCCAGGACTAGCGGGAGGACTCTCTGGGGCCAACGTCCTGACTTTC
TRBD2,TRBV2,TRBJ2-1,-,CASSEGGGFGSYNEQFF,TGTGCCAGCAGTGAAGGGGGGGGGTTTGGGTCCTACAATGAGCAGTTCTTC
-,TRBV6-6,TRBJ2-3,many,CASSYPTSRPGADTQYF,TGTGCCAGCAGTTACCCGACATCCAGACCGGGCGCAGATACGCAGTATTTT
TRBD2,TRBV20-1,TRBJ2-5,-,CSARLRTSSSETQYF,TGCAGTGCTAGACTCAGGACTAGTTCATCAGAGACCCAGTACTTC
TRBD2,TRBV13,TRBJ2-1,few,CASSLASLAGRTLSYNEQFF,TGTGCCAGCAGCTTAGCCTCTCTAGCGGGACGCACCCTCTCCTACAATGAGCAGTTCTTC
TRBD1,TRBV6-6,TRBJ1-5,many,CASSYDTGTVNNQPQHF,TGTGCCAGCAGTTACGATACCGGGACAGTCAACAATCAGCCCCAGCATTTT
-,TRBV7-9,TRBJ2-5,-,CASSLPLARETQYF,TGTGCCAGCAGCCTCCCCCTTGCCCGGGAGACCCAGTACTTC
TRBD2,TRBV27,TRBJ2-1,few,CASISYGGVYNEQFF,TGTGCCAGCATTAGCTACGGGGGGGTCTACAATGAGCAGTTCTTC
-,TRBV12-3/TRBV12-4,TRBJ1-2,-,CASSEQSSNGYTF,TGTGCCAGCAGCGAACAAAGTTCGAATGGCTACACCTTC
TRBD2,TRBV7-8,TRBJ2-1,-,CASSWPALGLAGLNEQFF,TGTGCCAGCAGCTGGCCGGCCTTGGGACTAGCGGGACTCAATGAGCAGTTCTTC
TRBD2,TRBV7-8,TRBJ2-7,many,CASRTGGSDEQYF,TGTGCCAGCCGGACGGGAGGGTCCGACGAGCAGTACTTC
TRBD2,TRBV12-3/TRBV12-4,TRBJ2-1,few,CASSEPGLAVYNEQFF,TGTGCCAGCAGCGAACCGGGACTAGCGGTATACAATGAGCAGTTCTTC
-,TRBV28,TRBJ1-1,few,CASSGDGDSFF,TGTGCCAGCTCGGGGGACGGGGATTCTTTCTTT
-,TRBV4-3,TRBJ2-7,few,CASSETTGTFRQYF,TGCGCCAGCAGCGAAACCACGGGGACATTCAGGCAGTACTTC
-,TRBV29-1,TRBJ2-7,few,CSVESLRGQYYEQYF,TGCAGCGTTGAAAGCTTGAGAGGGCAGTACTACGAGCAGTACTTC
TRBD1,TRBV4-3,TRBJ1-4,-,CASSQGLDRAEKLFF,TGCGCCAGCAGCCAAGGGCTCGACAGGGCTGAAAAACTGTTTTTT
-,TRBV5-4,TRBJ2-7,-,CASNPGTGHPYEQYF,TGTGCCAGCAACCCGGGGACGGGCCATCCCTACGAGCAGTACTTC
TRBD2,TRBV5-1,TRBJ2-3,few,CASSFPAGKRTSSTDTQYF,TGCGCCAGCAGCTTCCCAGCGGGGAAACGAACGTCTAGCACAGATACGCAGTATTTT
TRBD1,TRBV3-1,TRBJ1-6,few,CASSQEGGAVGRPNSPLHF,TGTGCCAGCAGCCAAGAAGGGGGCGCCGTGGGACGTCCTAATTCACCCCTCCACTTT
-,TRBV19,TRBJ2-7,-,CASRGLENEQYF,TGTGCCAGCCGGGGGCTAGAAAACGAGCAGTACTTC
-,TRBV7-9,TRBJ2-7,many,CASSRYSGSEQYF,TGTGCCAGCAGCAGATACTCAGGATCCGAGCAGTACTTC
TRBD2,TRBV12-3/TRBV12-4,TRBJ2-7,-,CASSLGDSGRPYEQYF,TGTGCCAGCAGTTTGGGAGATAGCGGGAGACCCTACGAGCAGTACTTC
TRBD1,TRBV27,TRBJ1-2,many,CASSLGTGGASDGYTF,TGTGCCAGCAGTTTGGGGACAGGGGGCGCAAGTGATGGCTACACCTTC
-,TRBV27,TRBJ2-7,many,CASSSGLATYEQYF,TGTGCCAGCAGTTCCGGACTCGCGACCTACGAGCAGTACTTC
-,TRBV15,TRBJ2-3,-,CATSRRKGELSTDTQYF,TGTGCCACCAGCAGAAGAAAGGGGGAGTTGAGCACAGATACGCAGTATTTT
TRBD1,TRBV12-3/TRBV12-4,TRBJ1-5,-,CASRTSAGQGWNQPQHF,TGTGCCAGCAGGACCAGCGCTGGACAGGGATGGAATCAGCCCCAGCATTTT
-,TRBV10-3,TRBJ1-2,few,CATGDRSYGYTF,TGTGCCACCGGGGACCGATCTTATGGCTACACCTTC
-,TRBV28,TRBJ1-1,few,CASSYQQREAFF,TGTGCCAGCAGTTACCAACAGCGAGAGGCTTTCTTT
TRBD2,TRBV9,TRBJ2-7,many,CASSGRTRTHEQYF,TGTGCCAGCAGCGGACGGACTAGGACTCACGAGCAGTACTTC
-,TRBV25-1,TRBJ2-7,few,CASTRGAYEQYF,TGTGCCAGCACCCGCGGGGCCTACGAGCAGTACTTC
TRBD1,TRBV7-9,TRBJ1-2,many,CASRPTGAAGYTF,TGTGCCAGCAGACCAACAGGGGCCGCTGGCTACACCTTC
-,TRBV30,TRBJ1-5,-,CAWSVRAGNSNQPQHF,TGTGCCTGGAGTGTACGCGCGGGGAATAGCAATCAGCCCCAGCATTTT
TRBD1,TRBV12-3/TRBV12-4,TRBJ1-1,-,CASSRTGTNTEAFF,TGTGCCAGCAGCCGGACAGGGACCAACACTGAAGCTTTCTTT